A single sample is the source of the 29 T cell receptor beta chains below, sequenced in a study of immune characterization of retroperitoneal liposarcoma. Via MiXCR, TCRdb re-called the PCR reads, giving one row per CDR3 protein. The sample holds under 13,000 distinct CDR3 sequences, approximately 26% seen once. The material sequenced was tumor tissue. The receptors here all came from a male donor with retroperitoneal liposarcoma.

The chain carries TRBV6-4 and TRBJ2-1; TRBD1 matches 8 bases. J was trimmed by 7 bases and V by 4 bases; bases with no gene match: 9. CDR1 and CDR2 (germline): MRHNA, SNTAGT. CDR3 length: 15 amino acids. CDR3: CASSVQGAWQNEQFF. The CDR3 DNA reads TGTGCCAGCAGTGTGCAGGGGGCATGGCAAAATGAGCAGTTCTTC.

This clonotype was seen repeatedly, ten times or more. The genes are TRBV27 and TRBJ2-2, with D possibly being TRBD1 (6 bases). Trimming left V 2 bases short and J 7 bases short, with 14 bases between. The CDR3 sequence is 15 residues long. CDR1 is MNHEY, CDR2 SMNVEV, per germline (reference sequence). CDR3 protein: CASSLERQGSGELFF. CDR3 coding DNA: TGTGCCAGCAGTTTAGAACGGCAGGGGAGCGGGGAGCTGTTTTTT.

This clonotype was recorded a few times. The chain joins TRBV6-1 to TRBJ1-4, with TRBD1 matching 7 bases. Trimming removed 0 bases from V and 8 bases from J; junction bases left unmatched: 9. The CDR3 totals 16 residues. Germline values: CDR1 MNHNS, CDR2 SASEGT. The CDR3 DNA sequence: TGTGCCAGCAGTGAAGCTAGAGGGGGCGGGGGCGAAAAACTGTTTTTT. Translation gives CASSEARGGGGEKLFF.

The V and J genes are TRBV11-2 and TRBJ2-5, with no clear D. From germline, CDR1 is SGHAT and CDR2 FQNNGV. This CDR3 spans 13 amino acids. Trimming removed 5 bases from V and 2 bases from J, with 9 bases in between. The CDR3, as DNA: TGTGCCAGCAGCCTCAATCCTCAAGAGACCCAGTACTTC. Translated, it gives CASSLNPQETQYF.

As for this clonotype: This may be a read error, as it is one base from a much larger clone. The CDR3: CASSSWTSGEQFF. In DNA form, the CDR3 reads TGTGCCAGCAGCTCTTGGACTAGCGGTGAGCAGTTCTTC. This sequence joins TRBV7-3 and TRBJ2-1; TRBD2 matches 10 bases. Per the germline V gene, CDR1 is SGHTA and CDR2 is FQGTGA. V shed 4 bases, J shed 9 bases, and the junction held 3 bases outside the gene matches. This CDR3 is 13 amino acids long.

The chain combines TRBV10-3 with TRBJ2-3, with TRBD2 matching over 14 bases. The CDR3 has 18 residues. CDR1 is ENHRY and CDR2 is SYGVKD in the germline V gene. The J segment lost 4 bases and the V segment lost 2 bases, leaving 8 bases of the junction unmatched. The CDR3 DNA reads TGTGCCATCAGTGAGCGCGGGACTAGCGGGGGCCGGGCAGATACGCAGTATTTT. The encoded protein is CAISERGTSGGRADTQYF.

The genes are TRBV6-1 and TRBJ2-3, with 8 bases fitting TRBD1. The end of the DNA aligns better with TRBJ2-1, so the J call may be wrong. This CDR3 has 14 amino acids. Germline CDR1 is MNHNS and CDR2 is SASEGT. This chain's CDR3 is CASSRDRRNYEQFF. In nucleotides, the CDR3 is TGTGCCAGCAGTAGGGACAGGCGGAACTACGAGCAGTTCTTC.

V usage is TRBV6-1 and J usage is TRBJ2-4; 10 bases align to TRBD2. The DNA end is more similar to TRBJ2-1, so the J call may be wrong. The CDR3 has 16 residues. CDR1 is MNHNS and CDR2 is SASEGT in the germline V gene. DNA for the CDR3: TGTGCCAGCAGTGCCCTGAGCGGGAGGGCCCACAATGAGCAGTTCTTC. Its protein product is CASSALSGRAHNEQFF.

The V call is TRBV11-3, the J call TRBJ1-2; 9 nucleotides align to TRBD1. J lost 7 bases, V lost 0 bases, and 12 bases had no gene match. Germline CDR1 and CDR2: SGHNT and YENEEA. The CDR3 is 17 amino acids. The CDR3 loop is CASSLDKGQGLTRGYTF. DNA for the CDR3: TGTGCCAGCAGCTTAGATAAAGGACAGGGGCTGACACGTGGCTACACCTTC.

By share of the sample, this clonotype is medium-sized (0.01 to 0.1%). The chain is built from TRBV6-1 and TRBJ2-1; unclear D gene. There are 13 residues in the CDR3. Deletions cut 7 bases from V and 10 bases from J, with 17 bases between. Germline assignment: CDR1 MNHNS and CDR2 SASEGT. The CDR3 spells CASTDPRAYEQFF. For the CDR3, the DNA is TGTGCCAGCACGGACCCGCGTGCCTACGAGCAGTTCTTC.

A few counts support this clonotype. The rearrangement links TRBV6-1 to TRBJ2-3; D remains ambiguous. This CDR3 region has 15 residues. Germline CDR1 and CDR2: MNHNS and SASEGT. Trimming removed 1 base from V and 5 bases from J, with 13 bases in between. CDR3 DNA sequence: TGTGCCAGCAGTGAAGGGTGGGGTTTAGGAGATACGCAGTATTTT. Its translation: CASSEGWGLGDTQYF.

This clonotype rates as medium-sized. J is TRBJ2-1 and V is TRBV6-1; perhaps TRBD1 as D (5 bases). CDR1 MNHNS and CDR2 SASEGT come from the germline V gene. Trimming removed 0 bases from V and 13 bases from J, with 19 bases in between. The CDR3 loop spans 15 amino acids. The CDR3 loop reads CASSEADRYQETQFF. The CDR3 DNA reads as TGTGCCAGCAGTGAAGCTGACAGATACCAAGAGACCCAGTTCTTC.

As for this clonotype: This may stem from a read error, because a much larger clone lies one nucleotide away. The gene calls are TRBV6-5 and TRBJ2-5; 7 bases are shared with TRBD2. CDR1 and CDR2 (germline): MNHEY, SVGAGI. CDR3 length: 16 residues. The CDR3 region is CASSNNGGGRRNERFF. CDR3 in DNA: TGTGCCAGCAGCAACAATGGCGGGGGTAGGAGAAATGAGCGGTTCTTC.

This clonotype came up a few times. The J gene is TRBJ2-2, the V gene TRBV11-1; TRBD1 matches at 7 bases. V gave up 4 bases and J gave up 5 bases; unmatched junction bases: 10. The CDR3 is made up of 16 amino acids. Per the germline V gene, CDR1 is SGHAT and CDR2 is FQDESV (reference sequence). CDR3 region: CASSSKGQRSTGELFF. CDR3 coding DNA: TGTGCCAGCAGCTCTAAGGGACAGAGATCAACCGGGGAGCTGTTTTTT.

The chain links TRBV6-5 to TRBJ2-5, with D maybe TRBD2 (6 bases). Germline lookup yields CDR1 MNHEY and CDR2 SVGAGI. The CDR3 sequence is 16 residues long. V lost 2 bases and J 5 bases, leaving 18 bases between the germline ends. CDR3 amino acids: CASSYRLDSGGETQYF. The DNA of the CDR3 is TGTGCCAGCAGTTACCGGCTAGACAGTGGAGGGGAGACCCAGTACTTC.

This rearrangement joins TRBV6-1 to TRBJ2-2, with D possibly matching TRBD2 (6 bases). From germline, CDR1 is MNHNS and CDR2 SASEGT. CDR3 length: 14 residues. Trimming cost V 6 bases and J 7 bases, with 15 bases left between them. The CDR3 bases are TGTGCCAGCAGAGGACGGGACTGGGGCGGGGAGCTGTTTTTT. Amino acids: CASRGRDWGGELFF.

This clonotype was observed at least ten times. V is TRBV6-1 and J is TRBJ2-3, with 8 bases fitting TRBD1. The germline V gene encodes CDR1 MNHNS and CDR2 SASEGT. The CDR3 length is 14 residues. With V trimmed by 11 bases and J by 1 base, 8 bases remained unmatched. As DNA, the CDR3 is TGTGCCGCGCGGACAGGGATGGGCACAGATACGCAGTATTTT. Protein product: CAARTGMGTDTQYF.

This clonotype ranks as medium-sized. At one boundary the junction diverges from the germline segment, which might be a read error. This rearrangement joins TRBV7-7 to TRBJ2-5; perhaps TRBD2 as D (6 bases). CDR3 size: 15 residues. Germline V lookup: CDR1 SSHAT, CDR2 FNYEAQ (reference sequence). The CDR3: CASSPAGRSGETQYF. For the CDR3, the DNA is TGTGCTAGCAGCCCGGCAGGGAGGAGTGGAGAGACCCAGTACTTC.

The sample holds many counts of this clonotype. This chain joins TRBV12-3 or TRBV12-4 and TRBJ2-1, with D tentatively TRBD1 (6 bases). The J call may be faulty, since TRBJ2-7 better matches the DNA end. There are 14 residues in the CDR3. The CDR3 bases are TGTGCCAGCAGTAGACAGGAGGTAGCGTACGAGCAGTACTTC. Translated, it gives CASSRQEVAYEQYF.

The chain couples TRBV6-1 to TRBJ2-5; D uncertain. This CDR3 has 14 residues. The germline V gene has CDR1 MNHNS and CDR2 SASEGT. V was clipped by 6 bases and J by 4 bases, with 15 bases between them. The CDR3 protein is CASSPKWVGETQYF. The CDR3 region has the DNA TGTGCCAGCAGCCCGAAGTGGGTAGGAGAGACCCAGTACTTC.

The chain carries TRBV10-2 and TRBJ2-2, with D uncertain. The germline V gene encodes CDR1 WSHSY and CDR2 SAAADI. The CDR3 consists of 13 residues. V dropped 8 bases and J dropped 3 bases, with 10 bases sitting between them. CDR3 in DNA: TGCGCCAGCGGCCAGTCCCACACCGGGGAGCTGTTTTTT. Residues: CASGQSHTGELFF.

The chain has TRBV27 and TRBJ2-1; weak D call: TRBD2 (5 bases). The CDR3 is made up of 14 amino acids. Germline CDR1 MNHEY, CDR2 SMNVEV (reference sequence). V dropped 5 bases and J dropped 10 bases, with 18 bases sitting between them. CDR3 in DNA: TGTGCCAGCAGTACCCGGGGTCCCCCTAGGGAGCAGTTCTTC. Amino acids: CASSTRGPPREQFF.

This clonotype has just a few counts. The chain combines TRBV25-1 with TRBJ1-5, with a weak D call TRBD1 (6 bases). The CDR3 has 15 amino acids. The ends were cut back, 6 bases at V and 0 bases at J, with 12 bases in the middle. Germline V gives CDR1 MGHDK, CDR2 SYGVNS. The CDR3 loop is CASSGQPNSNQPQHF. In DNA form, the CDR3 reads TGTGCCAGCAGCGGACAGCCGAATAGCAATCAGCCCCAGCATTTT.

The chain links TRBV27 to TRBJ2-3, with D maybe TRBD2 (6 bases). V was trimmed by 3 bases and J by 1 base, leaving 11 bases between them. The germline V gene encodes CDR1 MNHEY and CDR2 SMNVEV (reference sequence). This CDR3 comprises 15 residues. CDR3 in amino acids: CASSFGTLGTDTQYF. The DNA for the CDR3 is TGTGCCAGCAGTTTTGGGACTCTAGGCACAGATACGCAGTATTTT.

The chain uses TRBV6-1 and TRBJ2-1, with a weak D call TRBD2 (5 bases). The J call may be incorrect, as the DNA end agrees better with TRBJ2-7. Germline assignment: CDR1 MNHNS and CDR2 SASEGT. This CDR3 comprises 15 residues. The CDR3 sequence: CASKTPSSEINEQYF. For the CDR3, the DNA is TGTGCCAGCAAGACCCCAAGTAGCGAGATCAATGAGCAGTACTTC.

The CDR3 region is CASSPGHRGETQYF. CDR3 nucleotide sequence: TGTGCCAGCAGCCCGGGACACCGGGGAGAGACCCAGTACTTC. The chain recombines TRBV11-1 with TRBJ2-5; possibly TRBD1 for D (6 bases). The V gene lost 5 bases and the J gene lost 4 bases, with 14 bases spanning the gap. Germline loops: CDR1 SGHAT, CDR2 FQDESV (reference sequence). The CDR3 covers 14 residues.

Relative to its sample, this clonotype is medium-sized. The chain links TRBV12-3 or TRBV12-4 to TRBJ2-2; D gene uncertain. The CDR3 is 11 amino acids. V gave up 6 bases and J gave up 7 bases, with 6 bases separating them. This chain's CDR3 is CASRSSGELFF. The CDR3 bases are TGTGCCAGCAGGAGTAGCGGGGAGCTGTTTTTT.

This clonotype has ten or more counts. J is TRBJ2-1 and V is TRBV6-4; 9 bases are a match to TRBD2. The CDR3 contains 16 residues. Trimming took 11 bases from V and 2 from J; bases not matched to a gene: 13. CDR1 is MRHNA and CDR2 is SNTAGT in the germline V gene. DNA for the CDR3: TGTGCCCCCAGGGAGGTAGCGGGAGAGCCCTACAATGAGCAGTTCTTC. Amino acid sequence: CAPREVAGEPYNEQFF.

The gene calls are TRBV6-1 and TRBJ2-1, with TRBD2 identical over 11 bases. CDR3 length: 14 residues. Germline CDR1 MNHNS, CDR2 SASEGT. The V segment lost 5 bases and the J segment 3 bases; nucleotides outside the gene matches: 0. As DNA, the CDR3 is TGTGCCAGCAGTACTAGCGGGAGCTACAATGAGCAGTTCTTC. Protein: CASSTSGSYNEQFF.